One sample yielded the 6 T cell receptor beta chains listed below, sequenced in a study of CD8+ T cells in alopecia areata. Extraction of RNA preceded its reverse transcription into cDNA, which served as the sequencing template. TCRdb's table, derived via immunoSEQ multiplex PCR, lists solely in-frame clones and lacks some. This repertoire shows around 30,000 clones, over 60% found once; its top ten account for 15% to 20%. Sequenced: NKG2D-low CD8+ T cells sorted from blood. The receptors originated from a human donor with alopecia areata.

This clone was detected a few times. V is TRBV28 and J is TRBJ1-2, with D possibly being TRBD1 (5 bases). V gave up 5 bases and J gave up 5 bases, with 15 bases separating them. This CDR3 region has 14 residues. The germline gives CDR1 MDHEN, CDR2 SYDVKM. The CDR3 DNA follows: TGTGCCAGCAGTCACATCTTGGGGGAGTATGGCTACACCTTC. It encodes CASSHILGEYGYTF.

This sequence joins TRBV13 and TRBJ2-3; 13 bases are a match to TRBD2. Germline values: CDR1 PRHDT, CDR2 FYEKMQ (reference sequence). This CDR3 region has 15 residues. J was trimmed by 5 bases and V by 4 bases; bases with no gene match: 3. DNA for the CDR3: TGTGCCAGCAGCTCCGGACTAGCGGGAGTAGATACGCAGTATTTT. The encoded protein is CASSSGLAGVDTQYF. Combining the CDR3 with reference TRBV13 and TRBJ2-3 gives the whole variable domain AAGVIQSPRHLIKEKRETATLKCYPIPRHDTVYWYQQGPGQDPQFLISFYEKMQSDKGSIPDRFSAQQFSDYHSELNMSSLELGDSALYFCASSSGLAGVDTQYFGPGTRLTVL.

The rearrangement uses TRBV4-1 and TRBJ2-2, with 8 bases aligning to TRBD1. The CDR3 length is 16 residues. Germline loops: CDR1 MGHRA, CDR2 YSYEKL. V gave up 4 bases and J gave up 4 bases; unmatched junction bases: 8. In DNA, the CDR3 is TGCGCCAGCAGCCGAGACAGGGGTGACAGCACCGGGGAGCTGTTTTTT. It yields the protein CASSRDRGDSTGELFF.

The gene calls are TRBV29-1 and TRBJ2-7, with D hard to call. Trimming took 2 bases from V and 0 from J, leaving 5 bases between them. Looked up from germline, CDR1 is SQVTM and CDR2 is ANQGSEA. There are 12 residues in the CDR3. CDR3 in DNA: TGCAGCGTTGAAAAGTCCTCCTACGAGCAGTACTTC. It yields the protein CSVEKSSYEQYF.

A single count supports this clone. Other DNA sequences in this specimen translate into the identical CDR3. The chain employs TRBV20-1 and TRBJ2-7, with D uncertain. Germline V gene data show CDR1 as DFQATT and CDR2 as SNEGSKA (reference sequence). Between the trimmed V and J ends, which lost 6 bases and 0 bases, there was a span of 6 bases. The CDR3 is 11 amino acids. The CDR3, as DNA: TGCAGTGCCCGAGGCTCCTACGAGCAGTACTTC. It translates to CSARGSYEQYF.

The CDR3 loop is CARANTGFYNEKLFF. DNA for the CDR3: TGTGCCAGGGCCAACACAGGTTTTTATAATGAAAAACTGTTTTTT. The chain is built from TRBV25-1 and TRBJ1-4, with TRBD1 as a possible D gene (5 bases). The germline CDR1 and CDR2 sequences are MGHDK and SYGVNS. The CDR3 sequence is 15 residues long. V shed 9 bases and J shed 4 bases, with 18 bases lying between them.